This T cell receptor beta chain was obtained from a study of blood T cell repertoires in COVID-19 (dated by TCRdb to between 2020 and 2021). For the wider study: The collaborator samples originated in the United States, Italy and Spain and spanned the acute and convalescent phases of COVID-19. The material from the prospective study consisted of cDNA or gDNA derived from T cells, B-cell-depleted T cells, or PBMCs. Deeply sampled blood TCRbeta repertoires from subjects exposed to, actively infected with, or recovered from COVID-19 were included in the dataset. The repertoires were released in a freely available public database intended as a resource for research on the immune response to SARS-CoV-2. Samples were obtained from the ongoing ImmuneRACE study (first 160 participants) and from 1,200 or so subjects provided by 6 global collaborators. Nearly every sample came with metadata listing a de-identified subject ID, COVID-19 status, age in years and sex. HLA class I and class II types, where available, came from metadata supplied by the sample provider rather than from assay-based typing.

Broad study findings and their caveats: Clinical and demographic metadata were provided uncurated, with the amount varying by source and participant.

TCRbeta CDR3 regions were amplified from genomic DNA using the immunoSEQ Assay, a bias-controlled multiplex PCR. The study's own analysis went as follows. The number of nucleated cells in each sample was estimated from the amplification of reference gene primers within the assay. To quantify the absolute abundance of each unique TCRbeta CDR3 rearrangement, sequence reads were collapsed and filtered. For each sample, productive Simpson clonality was calculated as the square root of Simpson's diversity index over productive rearrangements. In TCRdb, the immuneACCESS table is reduced to in-frame sequences with V and J assigned. These tables do not hold every clone; where another copy was compared, an unresolved V gene accounts for under half, and the others remain unexplained. The V and J calls and clone size come from that table; D and trimming were worked out from the DNA. Recorded for this sample are 100,000 or so clones; roughly 82% of them occurred a single time. The top ten constitute 18% of the sample.

CDR1 and CDR2 are read off the germline V gene as KGHSH and LQKENI. The germline V end is reduced by 4 bases and the J end by 3 bases; junction bases left unmatched: 4. The CDR3 measures 15 amino acids from cysteine to phenylalanine. The entry retains the CDR3 DNA only, 45 bases that are in frame from base 1. Concerning this clone itself: The antigen it recognizes is unknown. No qualities accompany the bases; no much larger clone lies one base away.

Whole blood was collected in K2EDTA tubes by collaborating institutions according to the institutions' own protocols. For TCRbeta analysis, collaborators shipped samples as frozen whole blood, isolated PBMCs, or DNA extracted from either of those sample types. The sequence was obtained from an elderly man with acute or convalescent COVID-19. This chain is built from TRBV18 and TRBJ2-2, and 8 bases in between align with TRBD1. The specimen was peripheral blood. CDR3 region: CASSRTGIDTGELFF. At the DNA level, the sequence is TGTGCCAGCTCACGGACAGGGATCGACACCGGGGAGCTGTTTTTT.